Shown below are 20 T cell receptor beta chains from a single sample sequenced in a study of neoadjuvant anti-PD-1 for oral cavity cancer. Libraries were prepared by immunoSEQ multiplex PCR; TCRdb keeps only in-frame clonotypes and omits some of them. The sample lists 75,000 to 100,000 clones, 84% seen once, with around 3% in the top ten. Sequences were derived from PBMCs, sampled before nivolumab (anti-PD-1) treatment. The source of these receptors is a person between 40 and 80 years old with oral cavity squamous cell carcinoma.

The genes are TRBV7-9 and TRBJ2-7, with 10 bases matching TRBD2. The CDR3 is made up of 13 amino acids. CDR1 is SEHNR and CDR2 is FQNEAQ in the germline V gene (reference sequence). J lost 6 bases, V lost 11 bases, and 10 bases had no gene match. The CDR3 reads CAPGTSEFGEQYF. For the CDR3, the DNA is TGTGCCCCCGGGACTAGCGAATTTGGCGAGCAGTACTTC.

This chain links TRBV15 with TRBJ2-1, with TRBD2 as a possible D gene (7 bases). Germline V CDR1 and CDR2: LNHNV, YYDKDF (reference sequence). Trimming removed 1 base from V and 5 bases from J, with 15 bases in between. The CDR3 loop spans 16 amino acids. CDR3 in amino acids: CATSRAVIGGDNEQFF. The CDR3 DNA is TGTGCCACCAGCAGAGCGGTAATAGGGGGGGACAATGAGCAGTTCTTC. Combining the CDR3 with reference TRBV15 and TRBJ2-1 gives the whole variable domain DAMVIQNPRYQVTQFGKPVTLSCSQTLNHNVMYWYQQKSSQAPKLLFHYYDKDFNNEADTPDNFQSRRPNTSFCFLDIRSPGLGDTAMYLCATSRAVIGGDNEQFFGPGTRLTVL.

The chain links TRBV6-5 to TRBJ1-5; D remains ambiguous. Trimming removed 6 bases from V and 2 bases from J, with 11 bases in between. CDR1 and CDR2 (germline): MNHEY, SVGAGI. The CDR3 is 14 residues long. The DNA for the CDR3 is TGTGCCAGCAGACCCTTCGGCGGCAATCAGCCCCAGCATTTT. It encodes CASRPFGGNQPQHF.

This clone was seen a single time. The chain couples TRBV4-1 to TRBJ2-3; 8 bases are a match to TRBD2. From germline, CDR1 is MGHRA and CDR2 YSYEKL. V shed 5 bases and J 3 bases; nucleotides not matched to a gene: 10. The CDR3 totals 16 residues. CDR3 in DNA: TGCGCCAGCAGCTCTTCTCTAGCGGGTCTGACAGATACGCAGTATTTT. It is translated as CASSSSLAGLTDTQYF.

V gene TRBV19 combines with J gene TRBJ1-1, with a weak D call TRBD1 (6 bases). Per the germline V gene, CDR1 is LNHDA and CDR2 is SQIVND (reference sequence). CDR3 size: 15 residues. The V and J ends lost 6 bases and 4 bases respectively, with 18 bases between them. The chain's CDR3 is CASRLESNRATEAFF. DNA for the CDR3: TGTGCCAGTAGGCTTGAATCGAACAGGGCCACTGAAGCTTTCTTT.

The chain recombines TRBV28 with TRBJ1-5; tentatively, D is TRBD1 (5 bases). V was clipped by 4 bases and J by 7 bases, with 20 bases between them. Germline-derived CDR1 and CDR2 are MDHEN and SYDVKM. The CDR3 is 16 residues long. The CDR3 nucleotides read TGTGCCAGCAGTTCACCTTCGGACGGGACGGAGCAGCCCCAGCATTTT. Its protein product is CASSSPSDGTEQPQHF. The full variable domain, completed using reference TRBV28 and TRBJ1-5, is DVKVTQSSRYLVKRTGEKVFLECVQDMDHENMFWYRQDPGLGLRLIYFSYDVKMKEKGDIPEGYSVSREKKERFSLILESASTNQTSMYLCASSSPSDGTEQPQHFGDGTRLSIL.

This chain links TRBV10-1 with TRBJ1-1; no clear D gene. Germline CDR1 reads WNHNN; CDR2 reads SYGVQD (reference sequence). V lost 0 bases, J lost 4 bases, and 9 bases lay in between. CDR3 size: 14 residues. As DNA, the CDR3 is TGCGCCAGCAGTGAGTCGACCGGGGTCACTGAAGCTTTCTTT. Its translation is CASSESTGVTEAFF.

V and J are TRBV11-3 and TRBJ2-1, with D perhaps TRBD2 (6 bases). The CDR3 loop spans 14 amino acids. V lost 2 bases, J lost 9 bases, and 14 bases lay in between. Germline CDR1 reads SGHNT; CDR2 reads YENEEA. This chain's CDR3 is CASSLSTSLSEQFF. The CDR3 DNA sequence: TGTGCCAGCAGCTTATCCACTAGCCTCAGTGAGCAGTTCTTC.

This clone was counted a few times. The chain employs TRBV19 and TRBJ2-1; 7 positions match TRBD1. The CDR3 runs to 13 residues. V trimming: 10 bases; J trimming: 13 bases; junction bases outside the gene matches: 16. Germline CDR1 and CDR2: LNHDA and SQIVND (reference sequence). CDR3 region: CATTRGTAYLQFF. The CDR3 nucleotides are TGTGCCACCACGAGGGGGACAGCCTACCTTCAGTTCTTC.

V is TRBV29-1 and J is TRBJ1-1; perhaps TRBD1 as D (6 bases). The CDR3 consists of 14 residues. Germline CDR1 SQVTM, CDR2 ANQGSEA. Trimming removed 6 bases from V and 0 bases from J, with 14 bases in between. The CDR3 reads CSVGTGTLNTEAFF. The CDR3 DNA sequence: TGCAGCGTGGGCACCGGGACATTGAACACTGAAGCTTTCTTT. The whole variable domain, remainder taken from reference TRBV29-1 and TRBJ1-1, is SAVISQKPSRDICQRGTSLTIQCQVDSQVTMMFWYRQQPGQSLTLIATANQGSEATYESGFVIDKFPISRPNLTFSTLTVSNMSPEDSSIYLCSVGTGTLNTEAFFGQGTRLTVV.

The V gene is TRBV6-5, the J gene TRBJ2-1; TRBD1 might be the D (6 bases). Germline V lookup: CDR1 MNHEY, CDR2 SVGAGI. V was trimmed by 0 bases and J by 3 bases, leaving 12 bases between them. This CDR3 comprises 16 residues. CDR3 loop: CASSYSIQGNYNEQFF. The CDR3 region has the DNA TGTGCCAGCAGTTACTCGATCCAGGGGAACTACAATGAGCAGTTCTTC.

This chain connects TRBV27 to TRBJ2-7; D not resolved. CDR1 is MNHEY and CDR2 is SMNVEV in the germline V gene (reference sequence). The V and J ends lost 6 bases and 2 bases respectively, with 14 bases between them. The CDR3 is 14 residues long. The CDR3 region has the DNA TGTGCCAGCAGCCTCCTAGAGCCTCCCTACGAGCAGTACTTC. As protein: CASSLLEPPYEQYF.

This clone appeared a single time. The chain employs TRBV7-3 and TRBJ2-1; D is uncertain. CDR1 is SGHTA and CDR2 is FQGTGA in the germline V gene. This CDR3 is built from 13 residues. The V end lost 3 bases, the J end lost 7 bases, and 10 bases lay between the germline ends. The CDR3 DNA is TGTGCCAGCAGCTTGAGCCGTTTGAATGAGCAGTTCTTC. Its translation: CASSLSRLNEQFF.

V gene TRBV6-1 combines with J gene TRBJ2-7, with no clear D. CDR3 length equals 13 residues. The germline gives CDR1 MNHNS, CDR2 SASEGT. The V gene lost 6 bases and the J gene lost 3 bases, with 12 bases spanning the gap. The CDR3 DNA reads TGTGCCAGCAGGCCCGTCAGTATCTACGAGCAGTACTTC. Residues: CASRPVSIYEQYF.

The chain joins TRBV6-5 to TRBJ1-5; TRBD1 matches 7 bases. Germline CDR1 and CDR2: MNHEY and SVGAGI. Unmatched junction bases numbered 8, after V lost 6 bases and J lost 3 bases. This CDR3 region has 15 residues. CDR3 region: CASRRGQVNNQPQHF. As DNA, the CDR3 is TGTGCCAGCAGACGAGGACAGGTTAACAATCAGCCCCAGCATTTT.

The chain joins TRBV9 to TRBJ1-1, with D maybe TRBD1 (5 bases). The CDR3 is 19 residues long. Germline CDR1 and CDR2: SGDLS and YYNGEE. The ends were cut back, 3 bases at V and 1 base at J, with 25 bases in the middle. CDR3 sequence (DNA): TGTGCCAGCAGCGAACACGCCGGGGACCCCGGTTACGGGAACACTGAAGCTTTCTTT. Its translation: CASSEHAGDPGYGNTEAFF.

V usage is TRBV7-3 and J usage is TRBJ2-1, with a tentative D call TRBD1 (6 bases). CDR3 length equals 18 residues. The germline CDR1 and CDR2 sequences are SGHTA and FQGTGA. Deletions cut 5 bases from V and 0 bases from J, with 20 bases between. CDR3 in DNA: TGTGCCAGCAGCCCGGACCAGTACTCACAGGGCTCCTACAATGAGCAGTTCTTC. Amino acid sequence: CASSPDQYSQGSYNEQFF.

The V call is TRBV2, the J call TRBJ2-1; no definite D call. The length of the CDR3 is 13 residues. Deletions cut 3 bases from V and 9 bases from J, with 12 bases between. Germline V CDR1 and CDR2: SNHLY, FYNNEI. The CDR3, as DNA: TGTGCCAGCAGTGATGGCCTAGTGGGTGAGCAGTTCTTC. Its translation is CASSDGLVGEQFF.

J is TRBJ2-7 and V is TRBV28, with D perhaps matching TRBD1 or TRBD2 (5 bases each). There are 15 residues in the CDR3. Between the trimmed V and J ends, which lost 5 bases and 1 base, there was a span of 15 bases. Germline CDR1 is MDHEN and CDR2 is SYDVKM. CDR3 protein: CASSVPGPSSYEQYF. The DNA for the CDR3 is TGTGCCAGCAGTGTGCCGGGACCTTCGTCCTACGAGCAGTACTTC.

The rearrangement links TRBV11-2 to TRBJ2-1, with 11 bases aligning to TRBD2. Germline lookup yields CDR1 SGHAT and CDR2 FQNNGV. Trimming cost V 5 bases and J 3 bases; bases outside gene matches: 3. This CDR3 region has 15 residues. The CDR3 reads CASSPTSGSYNEQFF. CDR3 nucleotides: TGTGCCAGCAGCCCTACTAGCGGGAGCTACAATGAGCAGTTCTTC.